A single sample is the source of the 2 T cell receptor beta chains below, sequenced in a study of T cell changes during pregnancy in multiple sclerosis. TCRdb keeps only in-frame clones here, not all; method: immunoSEQ multiplex PCR. The sample has tens of thousands of clones, around 93% seen once; the top ten hold 2% to 2.5%. Here the sequenced sample was peripheral blood, taken in the third trimester of pregnancy. The receptors were sampled from a female donor with multiple sclerosis, enrolled in a pregnancy study.

This clone came up once. This chain links TRBV2 with TRBJ1-5; 8 bases fit TRBD1. Germline V gene sequence: CDR1 SNHLY, CDR2 FYNNEI. This CDR3 is built from 15 residues. Trimming cost V 5 bases and J 3 bases; bases outside gene matches: 6. Here the CDR3 reads CASSLRTGNNQPQHF. The CDR3 DNA sequence: TGTGCCAGCAGTTTAAGGACAGGGAACAATCAGCCCCAGCATTTT. Full variable domain (missing parts from reference TRBV2 and TRBJ1-5): EPEVTQTPSHQVTQMGQEVILRCVPISNHLYFYWYRQILGQKVEFLVSFYNNEISEKSEIFDDQFSVERPDGSNFTLKIRSTKLEDSAMYFCASSLRTGNNQPQHFGDGTRLSIL.

This clone has just a few counts. The V and J genes are TRBV6-6 and TRBJ1-1; perhaps TRBD1 as D (6 bases). Looked up from germline, CDR1 is MNHNY and CDR2 is SVGAGI (reference sequence). The CDR3 extends over 16 amino acids. Trimming stripped 7 bases from V and 0 bases from J, with 18 bases between. CDR3 sequence reads: CASNIQGGSMNTEAFF. The DNA of the CDR3 is TGTGCCAGCAACATACAGGGTGGGTCCATGAACACTGAAGCTTTCTTT.